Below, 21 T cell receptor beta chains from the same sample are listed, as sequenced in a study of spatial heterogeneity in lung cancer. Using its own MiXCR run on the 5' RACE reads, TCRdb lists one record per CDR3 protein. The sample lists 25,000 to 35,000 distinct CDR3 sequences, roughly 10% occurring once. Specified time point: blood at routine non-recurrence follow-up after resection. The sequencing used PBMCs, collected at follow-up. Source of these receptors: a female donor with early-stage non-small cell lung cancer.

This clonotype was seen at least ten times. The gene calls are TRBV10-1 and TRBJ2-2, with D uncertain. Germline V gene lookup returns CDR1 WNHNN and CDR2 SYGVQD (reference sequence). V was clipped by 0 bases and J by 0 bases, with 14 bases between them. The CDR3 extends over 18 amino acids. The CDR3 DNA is TGCGCCAGCAGTGAGTCGGGATCAATAGGATCGAACACCGGGGAGCTGTTTTTT. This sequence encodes CASSESGSIGSNTGELFF.

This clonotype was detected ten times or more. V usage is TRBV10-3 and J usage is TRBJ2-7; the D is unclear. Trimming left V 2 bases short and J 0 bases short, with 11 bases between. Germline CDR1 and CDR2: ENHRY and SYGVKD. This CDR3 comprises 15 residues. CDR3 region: CAISERYGRSYEQYF. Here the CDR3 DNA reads TGTGCCATCAGTGAGCGTTACGGACGCTCCTACGAGCAGTACTTC.

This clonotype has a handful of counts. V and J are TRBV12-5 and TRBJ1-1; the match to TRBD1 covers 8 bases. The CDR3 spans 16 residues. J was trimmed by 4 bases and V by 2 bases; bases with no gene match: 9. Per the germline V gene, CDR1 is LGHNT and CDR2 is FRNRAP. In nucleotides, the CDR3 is TGTGCTAGTGGTTTGCCAACCGGACAGGGCGGCACTGAAGCTTTCTTT. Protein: CASGLPTGQGGTEAFF.

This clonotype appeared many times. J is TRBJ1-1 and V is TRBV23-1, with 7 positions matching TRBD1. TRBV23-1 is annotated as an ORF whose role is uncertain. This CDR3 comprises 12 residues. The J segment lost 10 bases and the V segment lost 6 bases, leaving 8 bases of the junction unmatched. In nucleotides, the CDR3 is TGCGCCAGCAGAGACAGGGCGGCGGGAGCTTTCTTT. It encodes CASRDRAAGAFF.

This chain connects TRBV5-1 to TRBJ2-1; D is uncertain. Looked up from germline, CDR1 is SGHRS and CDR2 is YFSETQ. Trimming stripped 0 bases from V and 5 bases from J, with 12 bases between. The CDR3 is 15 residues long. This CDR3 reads CASSLAVAAHNEQFF. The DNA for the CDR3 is TGCGCCAGCAGCTTGGCGGTCGCCGCCCACAATGAGCAGTTCTTC.

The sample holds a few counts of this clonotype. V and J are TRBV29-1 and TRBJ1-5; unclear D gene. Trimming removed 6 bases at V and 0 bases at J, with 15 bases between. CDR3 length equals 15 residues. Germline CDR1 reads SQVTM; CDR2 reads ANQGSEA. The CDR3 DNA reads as TGCAGCGTACCCCGAACCGTTTATAGCAATCAGCCCCAGCATTTT. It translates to CSVPRTVYSNQPQHF.

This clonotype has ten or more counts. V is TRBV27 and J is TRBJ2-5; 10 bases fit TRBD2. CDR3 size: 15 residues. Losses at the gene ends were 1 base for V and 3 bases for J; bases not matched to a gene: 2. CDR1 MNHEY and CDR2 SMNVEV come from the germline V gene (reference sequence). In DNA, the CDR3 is TGTGCCAGCAGTTTATTCCTAGCGGGGGAAGAGACCCAGTACTTC. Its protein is CASSLFLAGEETQYF.

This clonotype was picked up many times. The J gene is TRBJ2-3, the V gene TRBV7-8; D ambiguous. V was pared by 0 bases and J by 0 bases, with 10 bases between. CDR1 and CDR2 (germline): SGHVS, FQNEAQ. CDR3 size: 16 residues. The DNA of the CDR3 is TGTGCCAGCAGCTTAGCAGTCTACCGGAGCACAGATACGCAGTATTTT. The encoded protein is CASSLAVYRSTDTQYF. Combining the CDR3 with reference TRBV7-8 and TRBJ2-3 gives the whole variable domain GAGVSQSPRYKVAKRGQDVALRCDPISGHVSLFWYQQALGQGPEFLTYFQNEAQLDKSGLPSDRFFAERPEGSVSTLKIQRTQQEDSAVYLCASSLAVYRSTDTQYFGPGTRLTVL.

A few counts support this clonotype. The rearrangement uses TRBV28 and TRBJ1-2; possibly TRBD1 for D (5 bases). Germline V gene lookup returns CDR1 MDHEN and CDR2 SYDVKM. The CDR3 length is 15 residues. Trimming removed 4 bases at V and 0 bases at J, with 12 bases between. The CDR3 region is CASSWLDTTNYGYTF. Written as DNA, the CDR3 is TGTGCCAGCAGTTGGTTGGACACAACTAACTATGGCTACACCTTC.

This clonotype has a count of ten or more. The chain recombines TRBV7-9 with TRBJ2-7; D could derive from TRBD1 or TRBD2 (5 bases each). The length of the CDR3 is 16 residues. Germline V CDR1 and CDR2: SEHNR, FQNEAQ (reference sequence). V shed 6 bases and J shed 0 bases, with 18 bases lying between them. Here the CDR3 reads CASSFSGTVSSYEQYF. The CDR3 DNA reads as TGTGCCAGCAGTTTCTCCGGGACCGTGAGCTCCTACGAGCAGTACTTC. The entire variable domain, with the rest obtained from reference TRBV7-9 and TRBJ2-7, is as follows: DTGVSQNPRHKITKRGQNVTFRCDPISEHNRLYWYRQTLGQGPEFLTYFQNEAQLEKSRLLSDRFSAERPKGSFSTLEIQRTEQGDSAMYLCASSFSGTVSSYEQYFGPGTRLTVT.

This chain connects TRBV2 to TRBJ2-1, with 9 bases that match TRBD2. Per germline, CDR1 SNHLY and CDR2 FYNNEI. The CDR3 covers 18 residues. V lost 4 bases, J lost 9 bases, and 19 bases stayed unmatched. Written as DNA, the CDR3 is TGTGCCAGCAGTGGCGGGATGGGTAGCGGGGGCCTTATCTCTGAGCAGTTCTTC. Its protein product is CASSGGMGSGGLISEQFF. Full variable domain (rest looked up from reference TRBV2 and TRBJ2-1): EPEVTQTPSHQVTQMGQEVILRCVPISNHLYFYWYRQILGQKVEFLVSFYNNEISEKSEIFDDQFSVERPDGSNFTLKIRSTKLEDSAMYFCASSGGMGSGGLISEQFFGPGTRLTVL.

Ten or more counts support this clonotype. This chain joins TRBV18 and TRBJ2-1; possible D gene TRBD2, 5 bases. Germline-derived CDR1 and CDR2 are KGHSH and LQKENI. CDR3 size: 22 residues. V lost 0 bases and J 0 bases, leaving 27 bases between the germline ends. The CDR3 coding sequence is TGTGCCAGCTCACCACCGATTGGTTTTTCTAGCATTCCCTTGAGCTCCTACAATGAGCAGTTCTTC. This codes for CASSPPIGFSSIPLSSYNEQFF.

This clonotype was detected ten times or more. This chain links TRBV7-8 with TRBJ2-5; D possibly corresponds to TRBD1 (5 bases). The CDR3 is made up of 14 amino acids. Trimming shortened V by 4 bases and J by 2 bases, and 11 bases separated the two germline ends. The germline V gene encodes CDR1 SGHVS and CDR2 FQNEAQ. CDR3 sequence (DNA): TGTGCCAGCAGCTCCTGGACAAGTCAAGAGACCCAGTACTTC. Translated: CASSSWTSQETQYF.

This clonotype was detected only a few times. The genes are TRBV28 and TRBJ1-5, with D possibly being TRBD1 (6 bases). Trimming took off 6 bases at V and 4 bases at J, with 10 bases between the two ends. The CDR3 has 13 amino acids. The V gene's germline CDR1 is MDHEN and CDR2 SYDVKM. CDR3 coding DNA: TGTGCCAGCAGCCCCCAGGGGAATCAGCCCCAGCATTTT. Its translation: CASSPQGNQPQHF.

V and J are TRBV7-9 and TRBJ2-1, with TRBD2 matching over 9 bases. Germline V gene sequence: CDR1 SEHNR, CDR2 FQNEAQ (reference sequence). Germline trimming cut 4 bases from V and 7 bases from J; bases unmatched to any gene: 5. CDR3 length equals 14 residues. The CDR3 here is CASSSAGGLNEQFF. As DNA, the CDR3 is TGTGCCAGCAGCTCGGCGGGGGGGTTAAATGAGCAGTTCTTC.

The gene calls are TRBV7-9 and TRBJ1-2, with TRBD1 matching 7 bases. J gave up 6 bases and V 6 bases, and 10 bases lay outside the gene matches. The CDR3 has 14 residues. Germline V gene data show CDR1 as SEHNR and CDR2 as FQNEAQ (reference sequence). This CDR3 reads CASSYTGAQNGYTF. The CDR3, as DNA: TGTGCCAGCAGTTACACAGGGGCGCAGAATGGCTACACCTTC.

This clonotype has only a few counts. The CDR3 nucleotides are TGCGCCAGCAGCCAAGATTTGGGGACAGGGGGCCGCGAGCAGTACTTC. It encodes CASSQDLGTGGREQYF. The chain links TRBV4-3 to TRBJ2-7, with 12 nucleotides matching TRBD1. The CDR3 length is 16 residues. Germline V CDR1 and CDR2: LGHNA, YSLEER. With 0 bases clipped from V and 6 bases from J, the junction kept 6 bases outside the gene matches.

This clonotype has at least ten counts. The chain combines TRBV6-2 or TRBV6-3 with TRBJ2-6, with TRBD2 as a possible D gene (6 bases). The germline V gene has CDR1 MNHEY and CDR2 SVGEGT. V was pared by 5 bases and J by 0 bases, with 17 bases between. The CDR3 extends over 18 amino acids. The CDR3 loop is CASSPPPGLGSGANVLTF. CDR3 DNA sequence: TGTGCCAGCAGTCCACCTCCGGGACTTGGCTCTGGGGCCAACGTCCTGACTTTC.

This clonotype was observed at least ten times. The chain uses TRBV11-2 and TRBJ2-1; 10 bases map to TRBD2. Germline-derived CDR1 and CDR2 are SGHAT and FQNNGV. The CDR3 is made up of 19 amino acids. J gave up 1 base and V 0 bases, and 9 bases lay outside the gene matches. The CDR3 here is CASSLDQAGGLISYNEQFF. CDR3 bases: TGTGCCAGCAGCTTAGATCAAGCGGGGGGGCTGATTTCCTACAATGAGCAGTTCTTC.

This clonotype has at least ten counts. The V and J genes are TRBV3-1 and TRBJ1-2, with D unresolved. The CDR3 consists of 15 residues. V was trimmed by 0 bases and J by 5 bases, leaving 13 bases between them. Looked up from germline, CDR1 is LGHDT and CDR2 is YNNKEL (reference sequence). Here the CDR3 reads CASSQDRADFYGYTF. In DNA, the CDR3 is TGTGCCAGCAGCCAAGATAGGGCAGACTTTTATGGCTACACCTTC. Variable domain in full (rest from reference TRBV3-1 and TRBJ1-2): DTAVSQTPKYLVTQMGNDKSIKCEQNLGHDTMYWYKQDSKKFLKIMFSYNNKELIINETVPNRFSPKSPDKAHLNLHINSLELGDSAVYFCASSQDRADFYGYTFGSGTRLTVV.

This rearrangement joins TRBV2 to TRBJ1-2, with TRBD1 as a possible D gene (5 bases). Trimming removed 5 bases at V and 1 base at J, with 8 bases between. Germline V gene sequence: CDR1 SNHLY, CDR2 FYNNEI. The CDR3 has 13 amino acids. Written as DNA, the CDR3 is TGTGCCAGCAGTTCCGACAGTAACTATGGCTACACCTTC. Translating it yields CASSSDSNYGYTF.